These 24 T cell receptor beta chains originate from one sample sequenced in a study of sequential checkpoint blockade in melanoma. The assay was immunoSEQ multiplex PCR, and TCRdb's table has in-frame clones only and misses some. This sample has approximately 17,000 clones, with just under 95% found just once. As to treatment: randomized to nivolumab then ipilimumab (arm A) or the reverse (arm B). Sequences were derived from CD8+ T cells sorted from blood (inferred from file names), sampled from a patient given nivolumab and ipilimumab in sequence. The source is a human donor with melanoma.

The V gene is TRBV27, the J gene TRBJ2-7, with D unresolved. Trimming cost V 3 bases and J 2 bases, with 8 bases left between them. CDR3 length: 13 residues. The germline V gene encodes CDR1 MNHEY and CDR2 SMNVEV (reference sequence). Here the CDR3 reads CASSFTPTYEQYF. Here the CDR3 DNA reads TGTGCCAGCAGTTTTACTCCGACCTACGAGCAGTACTTC.

V usage is TRBV27 and J usage is TRBJ2-7, with a tentative D call TRBD1 (5 bases). The V gene lost 8 bases and the J gene lost 2 bases, with 16 bases spanning the gap. Looked up from germline, CDR1 is MNHEY and CDR2 is SMNVEV (reference sequence). There are 14 residues in the CDR3. The CDR3 DNA reads TGTGCCAGCCAGGAAGACCCCAGGGCCTACGAGCAGTACTTC. This encodes CASQEDPRAYEQYF.

In DNA, the CDR3 is TGTGCCAGCAGCCTGCGCAGGGACGAGCAGTACTTC. It is translated as CASSLRRDEQYF. The chain uses TRBV7-9 and TRBJ2-7; weak D call: TRBD1 (5 bases). Germline CDR1 SEHNR, CDR2 FQNEAQ (reference sequence). Trimming took 5 bases from V and 5 from J, leaving 10 bases between them. The CDR3 length is 12 residues.

This chain joins TRBV7-2 and TRBJ2-7; D is unclear. The CDR3 totals 13 residues. From germline, CDR1 is SGHTA and CDR2 FQGNSA. V lost 2 bases to trimming and J lost 4 bases, with 9 bases between them. For the CDR3, the DNA is TGTGCCAGCAGCTTATGGGCAGAGTACGAGCAGTACGTC. It translates to CASSLWAEYEQYV.

The chain has TRBV27 and TRBJ1-1; maybe TRBD1 (6 bases). Per germline, CDR1 MNHEY and CDR2 SMNVEV (reference sequence). This CDR3 region has 14 residues. V gave up 6 bases and J gave up 1 base, with 12 bases separating them. The CDR3 sequence: CASSRDTGNTEAFF. CDR3 nucleotide sequence: TGTGCCAGCAGCCGGGACACAGGGAACACTGAAGCTTTCTTT.

The rearrangement joins TRBV18 to TRBJ2-7, with TRBD1 matching 11 bases. With 2 bases clipped from V and 4 bases from J, the junction kept 7 bases outside the gene matches. This CDR3 region has 16 residues. Germline values: CDR1 KGHSH, CDR2 LQKENI. The chain's CDR3 is CASSPSTGQGAYEQYF. In DNA form, the CDR3 reads TGTGCCAGCTCACCATCGACCGGACAGGGGGCTTACGAGCAGTACTTC.

The genes are TRBV5-4 and TRBJ1-2, with D possibly matching TRBD1 (5 bases). Germline V gives CDR1 SGHNT, CDR2 YYREEE (reference sequence). Trimming stripped 4 bases from V and 1 base from J, with 14 bases between. This CDR3 has 15 amino acids. CDR3 loop: CASSGGGIYNYGYTF. In DNA, the CDR3 is TGTGCCAGCAGCGGGGGAGGAATCTATAACTATGGCTACACCTTC.

This chain connects TRBV7-8 to TRBJ2-7; D not resolved. The V and J ends lost 2 bases and 11 bases respectively, with 7 bases between them. The CDR3 length is 10 residues. Germline-derived CDR1 and CDR2 are SGHVS and FQNEAQ. CDR3 amino acids: CASSLKPEYV. DNA for the CDR3: TGTGCCAGCAGCTTAAAGCCGGAGTACGTC.

This chain connects TRBV25-1 to TRBJ1-1; D is undetermined. The CDR3 is 13 amino acids. V shed 6 bases and J shed 11 bases, with 19 bases lying between them. Looked up from germline, CDR1 is MGHDK and CDR2 is SYGVNS. The CDR3 DNA reads as TGTGCCAGCAGACGGCGTACAGATCTGTTGGCTTTCTTT. It yields the protein CASRRRTDLLAFF. The whole variable domain, remainder taken from reference TRBV25-1 and TRBJ1-1, is EADIYQTPRYLVIGTGKKITLECSQTMGHDKMYWYQQDPGMELHLIHYSYGVNSTEKGDLSSESTVSRIRTEHFPLTLESARPSHTSQYLCASRRRTDLLAFFGQGTRLTVV.

Comment on this clone: The junction departs from germline at one end; a sequencing error may be responsible. The chain recombines TRBV27 with TRBJ1-1; D gene ambiguous. The CDR3 loop spans 10 amino acids. Germline CDR1 reads MNHEY; CDR2 reads SMNVEV (reference sequence). The CDR3 region is CASGHPTGSF. The DNA for the CDR3 is TGTGCCAGCGGGCATCCCACCGGATCTTTT.

The gene calls are TRBV28 and TRBJ1-2; D perhaps matches TRBD1 (5 bases). Germline V lookup: CDR1 MDHEN, CDR2 SYDVKM. This CDR3 has 13 amino acids. V dropped 7 bases and J dropped 3 bases, with 12 bases sitting between them. CDR3 in DNA: TGTGCCAGCACCTTCGACAGATACTATGGCTACACCTTC. Its translation: CASTFDRYYGYTF.

This chain connects TRBV7-3 to TRBJ2-7; 12 nucleotides match TRBD1. Trimming cost V 2 bases and J 6 bases; bases outside gene matches: 5. CDR3 length equals 15 residues. The germline CDR1 and CDR2 sequences are SGHTA and FQGTGA. The CDR3 DNA sequence: TGTGCCAGCAGCTTATGGGACAGGGGGCCCGGCGAGCAGTACTTC. This codes for CASSLWDRGPGEQYF.

The V gene is TRBV29-1, the J gene TRBJ1-2; 9 bases are a match to TRBD1. The ends lost 6 bases at V and 7 bases at J; junction bases unmatched: 6. Germline V CDR1 and CDR2: SQVTM, ANQGSEA. This CDR3 contains 12 residues. The CDR3 coding sequence is TGCAGCGTCCCCACAGGGGGCATTGGCTACACCTTC. It encodes CSVPTGGIGYTF. Full variable domain (rest looked up from reference TRBV29-1 and TRBJ1-2): SAVISQKPSRDICQRGTSLTIQCQVDSQVTMMFWYRQQPGQSLTLIATANQGSEATYESGFVIDKFPISRPNLTFSTLTVSNMSPEDSSIYLCSVPTGGIGYTFGSGTRLTVV.

The chain couples TRBV5-5 to TRBJ1-2; 7 positions match TRBD1. Per the germline V gene, CDR1 is SGHKS and CDR2 is YYEKEE (reference sequence). The trim removed 0 bases at V and 4 bases at J, leaving 6 bases unmatched. The CDR3 length is 15 residues. The CDR3 here is CASSLVPGGSYGYTF. CDR3 sequence (DNA): TGTGCCAGCAGCTTGGTCCCAGGGGGTTCCTATGGCTACACCTTC.

The chain carries TRBV13 and TRBJ1-3; 8 bases match TRBD1. Losses at the gene ends were 0 bases for V and 0 bases for J; bases not matched to a gene: 7. The CDR3 consists of 18 residues. Germline V CDR1 and CDR2: PRHDT, FYEKMQ (reference sequence). The CDR3 DNA sequence: TGTGCCAGCAGCTTAGGAGTCCAGGGGGCTAGCTCTGGAAACACCATATATTTT. This translates into CASSLGVQGASSGNTIYF. The full variable domain, completed using reference TRBV13 and TRBJ1-3, is AAGVIQSPRHLIKEKRETATLKCYPIPRHDTVYWYQQGPGQDPQFLISFYEKMQSDKGSIPDRFSAQQFSDYHSELNMSSLELGDSALYFCASSLGVQGASSGNTIYFGEGSWLTVV.

The V and J genes are TRBV4-1 and TRBJ1-2; 7 nucleotides align to TRBD1. CDR3 length: 16 residues. Germline CDR1 is MGHRA and CDR2 is YSYEKL. Trimming took 0 bases from V and 3 from J; bases not matched to a gene: 7. CDR3: CASSQEDRPSHYGYTF. CDR3 sequence (DNA): TGCGCCAGCAGCCAAGAGGACAGGCCCTCTCACTATGGCTACACCTTC.

The chain employs TRBV7-9 and TRBJ1-1, with 12 positions matching TRBD1. J gave up 5 bases and V 4 bases, and 8 bases lay outside the gene matches. CDR1 is SEHNR and CDR2 is FQNEAQ in the germline V gene (reference sequence). The CDR3 contains 16 residues. The CDR3 DNA follows: TGTGCCAGCAGCTCATGGGACAGGGGGCCGGGGACTGAAGCTTTCTTT. The encoded protein is CASSSWDRGPGTEAFF.

This clone was seen more than once but under ten times. This chain links TRBV6-1 with TRBJ2-7; tentatively, D is TRBD2 (6 bases). The CDR3 covers 15 residues. V lost 1 base, J lost 0 bases, and 10 bases lay in between. Germline V lookup: CDR1 MNHNS, CDR2 SASEGT. CDR3 amino acids: CASSEEGGTSYEQYF. The CDR3 DNA sequence: TGTGCCAGCAGTGAAGAAGGCGGGACCTCCTACGAGCAGTACTTC.

The V and J genes are TRBV5-5 and TRBJ2-7, with a tentative D call TRBD1 (5 bases). The CDR3 sequence is 13 residues long. Looked up from germline, CDR1 is SGHKS and CDR2 is YYEKEE (reference sequence). V lost 2 bases and J lost 1, with 7 bases in between. Here the CDR3 DNA reads TGTGCCAGCAGCTTACAGGATTCCTACGAGCAGTACGTC. Residues: CASSLQDSYEQYV.

The chain has TRBV6-5 and TRBJ1-2; 7 bases fit TRBD1. Germline CDR1 MNHEY, CDR2 SVGAGI. J was trimmed by 5 bases and V by 2 bases; bases with no gene match: 2. The length of the CDR3 is 13 residues. The CDR3 region has the DNA TGTGCCAGCAGTTACGAGACAGGGTATGGCTACACCTTC. Its translation: CASSYETGYGYTF.

The CDR3 DNA follows: TGTGCCTGGATTGGGATGACAGGGAACACTGAAGCTTTCTTT. Translating gives CAWIGMTGNTEAFF. The genes are TRBV30 and TRBJ1-1; D might be TRBD1 (6 bases). This CDR3 region has 14 residues. V was cut by 4 bases and J by 1 base, with 13 bases left in between. Germline loops: CDR1 GTSNPN, CDR2 SVGIG (reference sequence). Using reference TRBV30 and TRBJ1-1 for the parts outside the CDR3, the full variable domain is SQTIHQWPATLVQPVGSPLSLECTVEGTSNPNLYWYRQAAGRGLQLLFYSVGIGQISSEVPQNLSASRPQDRQFILSSKKLLLSDSGFYLCAWIGMTGNTEAFFGQGTRLTVV.

The chain employs TRBV6-1 and TRBJ2-7; TRBD1 agrees at 9 bases. Germline trimming cut 2 bases from V and 1 base from J; bases unmatched to any gene: 3. From germline, CDR1 is MNHNS and CDR2 SASEGT. CDR3 length: 15 residues. CDR3 loop: CASSEYDRGSYEQYF. CDR3 in DNA: TGTGCCAGCAGTGAATATGACAGGGGGTCCTACGAGCAGTACTTC.

The chain combines TRBV4-2 with TRBJ1-1; no definite D call. Germline V lookup: CDR1 LGHNA, CDR2 YNFKEQ. CDR3 size: 14 residues. Trimming stripped 3 bases from V and 4 bases from J, with 12 bases between. The CDR3 DNA is TGTGCCAGCAGCCAGCAGTCGGGAGGCACTGAAGCTTTCTTT. It encodes CASSQQSGGTEAFF.

V usage is TRBV4-1 and J usage is TRBJ1-5, with 7 nucleotides matching TRBD1. The trim removed 7 bases at V and 0 bases at J, leaving 9 bases unmatched. The CDR3 runs 16 residues. CDR1 and CDR2 (germline): MGHRA, YSYEKL. CDR3 sequence (DNA): TGCGCCAGCAACCCCGGGACAGTCCTTAGCAATCAGCCCCAGCATTTT. It translates to CASNPGTVLSNQPQHF.